The 18 T cell receptor beta chains below come from one sample, sequenced in a study of regulatory T cells in long-lasting Graves disease. Time point meaning: persistent/refractory GD, antithyroid drugs over 5 years with positive TRAb. From RNA extracted from PBMCs, the TCR library was made. HTBI primers from iRepertoire and Arm-PCR of CDR3 regions yielded the TCR beta libraries. TCRdb analysed the multiplex PCR reads with MiXCR anew, one entry per CDR3 protein. The table shows roughly 500,000 distinct CDR3 sequences, with 20% to 25% occurring only once. The sequenced sample was peripheral blood mononuclear cells (PBMCs), obtained when the disease was refractory, from a patient treated with antithyroid drugs. Receptor source: a female donor with Graves disease.

V is TRBV19 and J is TRBJ2-7, with TRBD2 matching over 14 bases. Germline lookup yields CDR1 LNHDA and CDR2 SQIVND (reference sequence). The CDR3 length is 17 residues. The junction had 7 bases not matched to a gene; V was cut back by 1 base and J by 5 bases. CDR3 sequence: CASSIGGGLAGVHEQYF. The DNA for the CDR3 is TGTGCCAGTAGTATAGGAGGGGGACTAGCGGGAGTCCACGAGCAGTACTTC.

J is TRBJ2-7 and V is TRBV7-9; the match to TRBD1 covers 9 bases. The V segment lost 3 bases and the J segment 6 bases; nucleotides outside the gene matches: 12. Germline CDR1 reads SEHNR; CDR2 reads FQNEAQ (reference sequence). CDR3 length equals 16 residues. This chain's CDR3 is CASSLVPGQGVFEQYF. The CDR3 DNA follows: TGTGCCAGCAGCTTGGTTCCGGGACAGGGAGTTTTCGAGCAGTACTTC.

V and J are TRBV6-2 or TRBV6-3 and TRBJ2-1; D possibly corresponds to TRBD1 (6 bases). Trimming took off 6 bases at V and 0 bases at J, with 24 bases between the two ends. Germline CDR1 MNHEY, CDR2 SVGEGT. The CDR3 runs 19 residues. This CDR3 reads CASSDLGTLQESSYNEQFF. The CDR3 DNA is TGTGCCAGCAGCGATCTCGGGACACTCCAGGAAAGCTCCTACAATGAGCAGTTCTTC.

The V call is TRBV5-1, the J call TRBJ2-7, with 9 positions matching TRBD2. The CDR3 length is 15 residues. Germline V gives CDR1 SGHRS, CDR2 YFSETQ. The J segment lost 4 bases and the V segment lost 0 bases, leaving 5 bases of the junction unmatched. The CDR3 bases are TGCGCCAGCAGCTTGGTTGGGACTAGCAGTTACGAGCAGTACTTC. It codes for CASSLVGTSSYEQYF.

This clonotype showed up many times. The V call is TRBV12-3 or TRBV12-4, the J call TRBJ1-1, with D possibly TRBD1 on 5 matching bases. This CDR3 contains 12 residues. V was shortened by 6 bases and J by 6 bases, with 11 bases between the two germline ends. CDR3 loop: CASSPGTAEAFF. The CDR3 nucleotides read TGTGCCAGCAGCCCGGGGACGGCTGAAGCTTTCTTT.

Here the CDR3 reads CASMAWQTNYGYTF. In DNA form, the CDR3 reads TGTGCCAGTATGGCGTGGCAGACGAACTATGGCTACACCTTC. The V and J genes are TRBV19 and TRBJ1-2; D gene ambiguous. CDR3 size: 14 residues. Germline V gives CDR1 LNHDA, CDR2 SQIVND (reference sequence). V was trimmed by 7 bases and J by 2 bases, leaving 14 bases between them.

The chain employs TRBV6-2 or TRBV6-3 and TRBJ2-7; 8 bases align to TRBD2. Germline V gene data show CDR1 as MNHEY and CDR2 as SVGEGT. V lost 4 bases and J lost 2; bases outside the gene matches: 19. This CDR3 spans 19 amino acids. The chain's CDR3 is CASSSWVAGREAGPYEQYF. The CDR3 DNA reads as TGTGCCAGCAGTTCTTGGGTCGCCGGGCGGGAGGCAGGCCCCTACGAGCAGTACTTC.

This sequence joins TRBV7-2 and TRBJ2-2; the D is unclear. CDR1 is SGHTA and CDR2 is FQGNSA in the germline V gene. The CDR3 is 15 amino acids. Trimming removed 3 bases at V and 3 bases at J, with 11 bases between. CDR3 protein: CASSFLRVDTGELFF. In DNA, the CDR3 is TGTGCCAGCAGCTTTCTTAGGGTGGACACCGGGGAGCTGTTTTTT. Together with reference TRBV7-2 and TRBJ2-2, the CDR3 gives the full variable domain: GAGVSQSPSNKVTEKGKDVELRCDPISGHTALYWYRQSLGQGLEFLIYFQGNSAPDKSGLPSDRFSAERTGGSVSTLTIQRTQQEDSAVYLCASSFLRVDTGELFFGEGSRLTVL.

At least ten counts were recorded for this clonotype. The J gene is TRBJ1-2, the V gene TRBV28; 8 bases are a match to TRBD1. V gave up 5 bases and J gave up 8 bases; unmatched junction bases: 13. The germline CDR1 and CDR2 sequences are MDHEN and SYDVKM. The CDR3 extends over 15 amino acids. CDR3 region: CASSPTTGEVGGYTF. The CDR3 DNA sequence: TGTGCCAGCAGTCCAACGACAGGGGAGGTGGGGGGCTACACCTTC.

There are a few counts of this clonotype. V is TRBV14 and J is TRBJ1-6; 8 bases match TRBD1. Germline CDR1 reads SGHDN; CDR2 reads FVKESK. The ends lost 3 bases at V and 4 bases at J; junction bases unmatched: 2. The CDR3 sequence is 15 residues long. CDR3 sequence: CASSHTGGYNSPLHF. The CDR3 nucleotides read TGTGCCAGCAGCCATACAGGGGGTTATAATTCACCCCTCCACTTT.

This clonotype was recorded many times. The V and J genes are TRBV28 and TRBJ2-7; D remains unclear. Germline V gene data show CDR1 as MDHEN and CDR2 as SYDVKM. V was cut by 8 bases and J by 2 bases, with 13 bases left in between. The CDR3 length is 13 residues. CDR3 DNA sequence: TGTGCCAGCGGGTCGGAAGCCACCTACGAGCAGTACTTC. It encodes CASGSEATYEQYF.

This clonotype has a handful of counts. This chain links TRBV20-1 with TRBJ2-7, with 9 bases fitting TRBD1. Germline V lookup: CDR1 DFQATT, CDR2 SNEGSKA (reference sequence). V was clipped by 0 bases and J by 3 bases; unmatched bases: 3. The CDR3 length is 14 residues. The DNA for the CDR3 is TGCAGTGCTAGAGATGGACAGGGGAACTACGAGCAGTACTTC. It yields the protein CSARDGQGNYEQYF.

The sample holds many counts of this clonotype. The chain joins TRBV3-1 to TRBJ2-5, with a tentative D call TRBD2 (5 bases). Germline CDR1 LGHDT, CDR2 YNNKEL (reference sequence). CDR3 length: 15 amino acids. Trimming removed 0 bases at V and 1 base at J, with 9 bases between. Here the CDR3 reads CASSQDPGIQETQYF. The CDR3 bases are TGTGCCAGCAGCCAAGATCCGGGAATCCAAGAGACCCAGTACTTC.

This chain uses TRBV28 with TRBJ2-1, with 7 positions matching TRBD2. Germline values: CDR1 MDHEN, CDR2 SYDVKM. The ends lost 5 bases at V and 10 bases at J; junction bases unmatched: 14. The CDR3 sequence is 15 residues long. In nucleotides, the CDR3 is TGTGCCAGCAGTAGCGGGGACCTCCCCGGGGGGGAGCAGTTCTTC. Translation: CASSSGDLPGGEQFF.

To note about this clonotype: One junction end disagrees with the germline gene, perhaps due to a read error. The chain combines TRBV6-5 with TRBJ1-1; the D is unclear. There are 13 residues in the CDR3. The germline V gene encodes CDR1 MNHEY and CDR2 SVGAGI. The CDR3 DNA is TGTGCCAGCAGTTACAGGAAGAACACTGGAGCTTTCTTT. Translating gives CASSYRKNTGAFF.

This clonotype was seen at least ten times. V gene TRBV19 combines with J gene TRBJ1-1, with 8 positions matching TRBD1. Trimming at V came to 5 bases and at J to 1 base, leaving 6 bases not matched to a gene. Per the germline V gene, CDR1 is LNHDA and CDR2 is SQIVND (reference sequence). The length of the CDR3 is 15 residues. DNA for the CDR3: TGTGCCAGTAGTCCAGGGGGCGCAGAGAACACTGAAGCTTTCTTT. This encodes CASSPGGAENTEAFF.

V usage is TRBV25-1 and J usage is TRBJ1-1, with D tentatively TRBD1 (6 bases). The germline V gene encodes CDR1 MGHDK and CDR2 SYGVNS. V was shortened by 2 bases and J by 4 bases, with 23 bases between the two germline ends. The CDR3 totals 18 residues. The CDR3 loop is CASSEQQGGSFAGTEAFF. For the CDR3, the DNA is TGTGCCAGCAGTGAACAACAGGGTGGGTCATTTGCGGGCACTGAAGCTTTCTTT.

The chain has TRBV12-5 and TRBJ2-1; the match to TRBD1 covers 8 bases. J was trimmed by 1 base and V by 5 bases; bases with no gene match: 7. CDR1 is LGHNT and CDR2 is FRNRAP in the germline V gene. This CDR3 is 16 amino acids long. In DNA form, the CDR3 reads TGTGCTAGTGGTCCCCCAGGGGGCTTTTCCTACAATGAGCAGTTCTTC. Translated: CASGPPGGFSYNEQFF. Combining the CDR3 with reference TRBV12-5 and TRBJ2-1 gives the whole variable domain DARVTQTPRHKVTEMGQEVTMRCQPILGHNTVFWYRQTMMQGLELLAYFRNRAPLDDSGMPKDRFSAEMPDATLATLKIQPSEPRDSAVYFCASGPPGGFSYNEQFFGPGTRLTVL.